One and the same sample provided the 13 T cell receptor beta chains below, sequenced in a study of CD8 T cells in Susac syndrome. RNA amounts of 0.5 to 1 ug underwent reverse transcription with random hexamers. TCRdb called the immunoSEQ multiplex PCR reads again in MiXCR, with one record for every CDR3 protein. The sample has around 130,000 distinct CDR3 sequences, around 96% seen once. The sequenced sample consisted of CD4+ T cells from PBMCs. The receptors here all came from a human donor with multiple sclerosis.

The V call is TRBV20-1, the J call TRBJ1-5, with 7 bases matching TRBD1. This CDR3 is 14 amino acids long. V was pared by 6 bases and J by 2 bases, with 7 bases of the junction left unmatched. Per the germline V gene, CDR1 is DFQATT and CDR2 is SNEGSKA (reference sequence). The CDR3 region has the DNA TGCAGTGCCAAACAGGGGATGGGCAATCAGCCCCAGCATTTT. This gives the protein CSAKQGMGNQPQHF.

V gene TRBV9 combines with J gene TRBJ2-7; TRBD1 matches 8 bases. There are 15 residues in the CDR3. Germline lookup yields CDR1 SGDLS and CDR2 YYNGEE. Losses at the gene ends were 4 bases for V and 6 bases for J; bases not matched to a gene: 12. The CDR3 loop reads CASSRDRDRLREQYF. DNA of the CDR3: TGTGCCAGCAGCAGAGACCGGGACAGGCTTCGCGAGCAGTACTTC. The entire variable domain, with the rest obtained from reference TRBV9 and TRBJ2-7, is as follows: DSGVTQTPKHLITATGQRVTLRCSPRSGDLSVYWYQQSLDQGLQFLIQYYNGEERAKGNILERFSAQQFPDLHSELNLSSLELGDSALYFCASSRDRDRLREQYFGPGTRLTVT.

V and J are TRBV19 and TRBJ2-1; tentatively, D is TRBD1 (6 bases). The CDR3 has 13 residues. The V end was cut by 3 bases, the J end by 4 bases, with 7 bases between. Germline lookup yields CDR1 LNHDA and CDR2 SQIVND (reference sequence). DNA of the CDR3: TGTGCCAGTAGTATTGACAGGTACAATGAGCAGTTCTTC. Amino acid sequence: CASSIDRYNEQFF.

The rearrangement uses TRBV27 and TRBJ1-5; D remains unclear. Trimming removed 0 bases from V and 2 bases from J, with 5 bases in between. The CDR3 is 14 amino acids. Germline loops: CDR1 MNHEY, CDR2 SMNVEV (reference sequence). In DNA form, the CDR3 reads TGTGCCAGCAGTTTATCGCACGGCAATCAGCCCCAGCATTTT. This codes for CASSLSHGNQPQHF.

This chain joins TRBV2 and TRBJ2-5, with a possible D match to TRBD2 (6 bases). The CDR3 length is 12 residues. V gave up 9 bases and J gave up 3 bases, with 11 bases separating them. Germline CDR1 reads SNHLY; CDR2 reads FYNNEI. CDR3 loop: CARSRGKETQYF. In DNA form, the CDR3 reads TGTGCCAGAAGCCGGGGGAAAGAGACCCAGTACTTC.

This chain connects TRBV5-1 to TRBJ2-5; D might be TRBD1 or TRBD2, each matching 5 bases. The germline gives CDR1 SGHRS, CDR2 YFSETQ. There are 14 residues in the CDR3. With 0 bases removed from V and 4 bases from J, the gap between germline ends came to 10 bases. DNA for the CDR3: TGCGCCAGCAGCTTGGATGGGACCGGAGAGACCCAGTACTTC. It encodes CASSLDGTGETQYF.

The CDR3 region is CASSQLESTDTQYF. CDR3 in DNA: TGTGCCAGCAGCCAGTTGGAGAGCACAGATACGCAGTATTTT. J is TRBJ2-3 and V is TRBV3-1, with unresolved D. V lost 3 bases to trimming and J lost 0 bases, with 7 bases between them. This CDR3 is 14 amino acids long. Germline-derived CDR1 and CDR2 are LGHDT and YNNKEL (reference sequence).

The V gene is TRBV12-3 or TRBV12-4, the J gene TRBJ1-6; 11 bases are shared with TRBD1. After removal of 5 bases from V and 6 bases from J, the junction contained 3 bases not matched to a gene. The CDR3 extends over 15 amino acids. CDR3 nucleotide sequence: TGTGCCAGCAGTCCGGGGACAGGGGGTAATTCACCCCTCCACTTT. Translating gives CASSPGTGGNSPLHF.

This chain links TRBV25-1 with TRBJ2-6; a weak D match, TRBD1 (6 bases). With 5 bases removed from V and 2 bases from J, the gap between germline ends came to 10 bases. Germline CDR1 and CDR2: MGHDK and SYGVNS. The CDR3 loop spans 15 amino acids. The CDR3 DNA sequence: TGTGCCAGCAGTAATCAGGGGACTGGGGCCAACGTCCTGACTTTC. This encodes CASSNQGTGANVLTF.

The V and J genes are TRBV7-7 and TRBJ2-3, with 8 bases that match TRBD1. Germline CDR1 is SSHAT and CDR2 is FNYEAQ (reference sequence). The CDR3 is 14 residues long. V shed 5 bases and J 3 bases; nucleotides not matched to a gene: 4. This chain's CDR3 is CASSPGGPTDTQYF. CDR3 bases: TGTGCCAGCAGCCCAGGGGGCCCAACAGATACGCAGTATTTT.

The chain is built from TRBV7-2 and TRBJ2-4; the match to TRBD2 covers 9 bases. Germline-derived CDR1 and CDR2 are SGHTA and FQGNSA. This CDR3 region has 14 residues. Germline trimming cut 4 bases from V and 9 bases from J; bases unmatched to any gene: 7. The CDR3 nucleotides read TGTGCCAGCAGCTCCTCGGGACTAGCTGTCATTCAGTACTTC. Its protein product is CASSSSGLAVIQYF.

The V and J genes are TRBV12-3 or TRBV12-4 and TRBJ1-1, with TRBD1 matching 7 bases. CDR3 length equals 13 residues. With 4 bases clipped from V and 6 bases from J, the junction kept 5 bases outside the gene matches. The chain's CDR3 is CASSSTGIAEAFF. CDR3 sequence (DNA): TGTGCCAGCAGTTCGACAGGGATCGCTGAAGCTTTCTTT.

The chain couples TRBV12-3 or TRBV12-4 to TRBJ1-5; a weak D match, TRBD1 (6 bases). The CDR3 has 18 residues. V was cut by 3 bases and J by 3 bases, with 21 bases left in between. CDR3: CASSFKGFVRQDNQPQHF. CDR3 bases: TGTGCCAGCAGTTTTAAGGGGTTCGTGCGACAGGACAATCAGCCCCAGCATTTT.